The next 28 T cell receptor beta chains were all read from a single sample in a study of regulatory T cells in long-lasting Graves disease. The time point denotes: persistent/refractory GD, antithyroid drugs over 5 years with positive TRAb. Scientists built the TCR library using RNA that was extracted from PBMCs. iRepertoire HTBI primers and Arm-PCR of CDR3 regions built TCR beta libraries. TCRdb re-called the multiplex PCR reads with MiXCR, one entry per CDR3 protein. The table lists approximately 500,000 distinct CDR3 sequences, roughly 21% of them singletons. This specimen was peripheral blood mononuclear cells (PBMCs), taken when the disease was refractory, from a patient treated with antithyroid drugs. All receptors derive from a female donor with Graves disease.

The chain has TRBV19 and TRBJ2-7; 13 nucleotides align to TRBD2. The CDR3 is 18 amino acids. Trimming removed 5 bases from V and 6 bases from J; junction bases left unmatched: 16. Germline CDR1 LNHDA, CDR2 SQIVND (reference sequence). Here the CDR3 reads CASSHRTSGSVNVFEQYF. CDR3 in DNA: TGTGCCAGTAGTCATCGGACTAGCGGGAGTGTGAATGTATTCGAGCAGTACTTC.

This clonotype was seen repeatedly, ten times or more. The chain couples TRBV28 to TRBJ1-5, with 10 bases that match TRBD1. V gave up 4 bases and J gave up 2 bases; unmatched junction bases: 2. CDR3 size: 15 residues. Germline lookup yields CDR1 MDHEN and CDR2 SYDVKM. The CDR3 is CASSSGTGGNQPQHF. CDR3 DNA sequence: TGTGCCAGCAGTTCCGGGACAGGGGGCAATCAGCCCCAGCATTTT.

The V gene is TRBV28, the J gene TRBJ2-3; 9 positions match TRBD1. The germline gives CDR1 MDHEN, CDR2 SYDVKM. The CDR3 is 14 amino acids. With 6 bases clipped from V and 5 bases from J, the junction kept 6 bases outside the gene matches. The DNA of the CDR3 is TGTGCCAGCAGCCTCGGACAGGGGAGAGATACGCAGTATTTT. It codes for CASSLGQGRDTQYF.

In this sample, this clonotype turned up a few times. The gene calls are TRBV7-8 and TRBJ2-3; either TRBD1 or TRBD2 may supply D (5 bases each). The CDR3 loop spans 14 amino acids. Germline assignment: CDR1 SGHVS and CDR2 FQNEAQ. Trimming took 4 bases from V and 6 from J, leaving 14 bases between them. CDR3 amino acids: CASSSGPTWDTQYF. CDR3 DNA sequence: TGTGCCAGCAGCTCGGGGCCGACGTGGGATACGCAGTATTTT.

This clonotype was picked up many times. The chain employs TRBV29-1 and TRBJ2-7; D gene ambiguous. CDR3 length equals 12 residues. The germline V and J ends were trimmed by 6 bases and 0 bases, with 9 bases remaining between them. Germline loops: CDR1 SQVTM, CDR2 ANQGSEA. The CDR3 is CSVHMSSYEQYF. The CDR3 nucleotides are TGCAGCGTCCACATGAGCTCCTACGAGCAGTACTTC.

The V call is TRBV3-1, the J call TRBJ2-1; D is possibly TRBD1 or TRBD2 (6 bases each). The germline V gene has CDR1 LGHDT and CDR2 YNNKEL (reference sequence). This CDR3 is built from 15 residues. V was pared by 0 bases and J by 3 bases, with 9 bases between. CDR3 loop: CASSQDRGLYNEQFF. Here the CDR3 DNA reads TGTGCCAGCAGCCAAGACAGGGGACTCTACAATGAGCAGTTCTTC.

This clonotype came up a few times. The CDR3 nucleotides read TGTGCCATCAGTGAGGTCGGCTTACCAGGAGCTTTCTTT. It codes for CAISEVGLPGAFF. The chain employs TRBV10-3 and TRBJ1-1; D unclear. The V end lost 2 bases, the J end lost 10 bases, and 14 bases lay between the germline ends. The CDR3 length is 13 residues. Germline values: CDR1 ENHRY, CDR2 SYGVKD.

J is TRBJ2-2 and V is TRBV30; 7 nucleotides line up with TRBD1. Germline values: CDR1 GTSNPN, CDR2 SVGIG (reference sequence). The CDR3 contains 13 residues. Trimming at V came to 4 bases and at J to 3 bases, leaving 2 bases not matched to a gene. The CDR3 bases are TGTGCCTGGAAGGGACAGCACACCGGGGAGCTGTTTTTT. Translated: CAWKGQHTGELFF.

The genes are TRBV6-1 and TRBJ1-6, with 12 positions matching TRBD1. The germline V gene has CDR1 MNHNS and CDR2 SASEGT. This CDR3 spans 14 amino acids. The trim removed 6 bases at V and 10 bases at J, leaving 4 bases unmatched. The CDR3 DNA follows: TGTGCCAGCAGGGGACAGGGGGCTCTATCACCCCTCCACTTT. This codes for CASRGQGALSPLHF.

This clonotype has more than one count but fewer than ten. The CDR3 here is CSGWTVNTEAFF. CDR3 in DNA: TGCAGTGGGTGGACAGTGAACACTGAAGCTTTCTTT. The chain joins TRBV20-1 to TRBJ1-1; a possible D gene is TRBD1 (6 bases). The V and J ends lost 7 bases and 0 bases respectively, with 9 bases between them. Germline V gene lookup returns CDR1 DFQATT and CDR2 SNEGSKA (reference sequence). This CDR3 region has 12 residues.

This clonotype was recorded many times. The chain recombines TRBV6-2 or TRBV6-3 with TRBJ2-5, with D possibly being TRBD1 or TRBD2 (5 bases each). Trimming pared 8 bases from V and 6 bases from J, leaving 13 bases between. CDR1 and CDR2 from the germline V gene are MNHEY and SVGEGT. There are 12 residues in the CDR3. In nucleotides, the CDR3 is TGTGCCAGCCGGGGCTCCACGCAGACCCAGTACTTC. Translation: CASRGSTQTQYF.

This clonotype showed up just a few times. The chain has TRBV7-9 and TRBJ1-6, with D possibly matching TRBD1 (6 bases). The CDR3 consists of 15 residues. Looked up from germline, CDR1 is SEHNR and CDR2 is FQNEAQ (reference sequence). The V and J ends lost 5 bases and 6 bases respectively, with 14 bases between them. CDR3 coding DNA: TGTGCCAGCAGCCACCGACAGGATTTTAATTCACCCCTCCACTTT. Its protein product is CASSHRQDFNSPLHF.

This clonotype was counted between two and nine times. The chain carries TRBV6-1 and TRBJ2-7; the match to TRBD2 covers 8 bases. The CDR3 length is 19 residues. Germline V gives CDR1 MNHNS, CDR2 SASEGT. J was trimmed by 4 bases and V by 8 bases; bases with no gene match: 25. The CDR3 here is CASQSRGESAGDALYEQYF. The CDR3 coding sequence is TGTGCCAGCCAATCAAGGGGCGAATCAGCGGGGGATGCCCTATACGAGCAGTACTTC.

Concerning this clonotype: Given a much more abundant clone one base away, this may be a read error. The gene calls are TRBV28 and TRBJ2-7, with D possibly TRBD1 on 6 matching bases. CDR3 size: 14 residues. Germline V gene data show CDR1 as MDHEN and CDR2 as SYDVKM. This chain's CDR3 is CASSYRVFSYKQYF. Here the CDR3 DNA reads TGTGCCAGCAGTTACAGGGTATTCTCCTACAAGCAGTACTTC.

This clonotype was counted at least ten times. This rearrangement joins TRBV7-2 to TRBJ2-5; D may be TRBD1 (6 bases). CDR3 length equals 15 residues. The V end lost 1 base, the J end lost 1 base, and 10 bases lay between the germline ends. From germline, CDR1 is SGHTA and CDR2 FQGNSA. CDR3 in DNA: TGTGCCAGCAGCTTAGGAGACAGGCCCCAAGAGACCCAGTACTTC. Its translation is CASSLGDRPQETQYF. The full variable domain, with the rest looked up from reference TRBV7-2 and TRBJ2-5, is GAGVSQSPSNKVTEKGKDVELRCDPISGHTALYWYRQSLGQGLEFLIYFQGNSAPDKSGLPSDRFSAERTGGSVSTLTIQRTQQEDSAVYLCASSLGDRPQETQYFGPGTRLLVL.

This clonotype showed up just a few times. J is TRBJ2-1 and V is TRBV18, with TRBD1 matching 7 bases. The CDR3 covers 11 residues. V lost 6 bases and J lost 10; bases outside the gene matches: 3. The V gene's germline CDR1 is KGHSH and CDR2 LQKENI. The CDR3 DNA sequence: TGTGCCAGCTCGCTACAGGGGGAGCAGTTCTTC. Amino acids: CASSLQGEQFF.

Ten or more counts support this clonotype. V usage is TRBV28 and J usage is TRBJ1-1; the match to TRBD1 covers 9 bases. This CDR3 comprises 14 residues. CDR1 and CDR2 from the germline V gene are MDHEN and SYDVKM. The trim removed 6 bases at V and 4 bases at J, leaving 6 bases unmatched. CDR3 protein: CASRQGAGGTEAFF. The CDR3, as DNA: TGTGCCAGCAGACAGGGGGCGGGAGGCACTGAAGCTTTCTTT.

A few counts support this clonotype. The CDR3 protein is CASKWTANYGYTF. CDR3 bases: TGTGCCAGCAAGTGGACGGCTAACTATGGCTACACCTTC. This chain joins TRBV6-1 and TRBJ1-2, with unresolved D. V lost 7 bases and J 0 bases, leaving 9 bases between the germline ends. Per germline, CDR1 MNHNS and CDR2 SASEGT. The CDR3 contains 13 residues.

This clonotype was observed a few times. The CDR3 sequence: CASSIQVKDSPLHF. CDR3 DNA: TGTGCCAGCAGCATACAGGTTAAGGATTCACCCCTCCACTTT. The chain joins TRBV9 to TRBJ1-6; tentatively, D is TRBD1 (5 bases). The CDR3 is made up of 14 amino acids. The germline V gene has CDR1 SGDLS and CDR2 YYNGEE. The V end lost 4 bases, the J end lost 8 bases, and 13 bases lay between the germline ends.

This clonotype was picked up many times. The gene calls are TRBV6-2 or TRBV6-3 and TRBJ1-4; D is possibly TRBD1 (6 bases). Deletions cut 5 bases from V and 8 bases from J, with 18 bases between. Germline loops: CDR1 MNHEY, CDR2 SVGEGT. The CDR3 is made up of 15 amino acids. CDR3 DNA sequence: TGTGCCAGCAGTAGCACCCGGGGGGCGCAAGAAAAACTGTTTTTT. This encodes CASSSTRGAQEKLFF.

The V and J genes are TRBV12-5 and TRBJ2-1; possible D gene TRBD2, 5 bases. This CDR3 contains 13 residues. Trimming stripped 4 bases from V and 6 bases from J, with 10 bases between. Per germline, CDR1 LGHNT and CDR2 FRNRAP. The CDR3 protein is CASGWTGSNEQFF. The CDR3 DNA is TGTGCTAGTGGTTGGACTGGGAGCAATGAGCAGTTCTTC.

J is TRBJ2-1 and V is TRBV18, with 8 bases aligning to TRBD1. With V trimmed by 3 bases and J by 5 bases, 6 bases remained unmatched. Germline V gives CDR1 KGHSH, CDR2 LQKENI. The CDR3 is made up of 15 amino acids. The CDR3 reads CASSPGQVGDNEQFF. The CDR3 region has the DNA TGTGCCAGCTCACCGGGACAGGTAGGGGACAATGAGCAGTTCTTC.

J is TRBJ1-1 and V is TRBV19; D is unclear. From germline, CDR1 is LNHDA and CDR2 SQIVND (reference sequence). The CDR3 extends over 13 amino acids. The V end was cut by 5 bases, the J end by 7 bases, with 14 bases between. The chain's CDR3 is CASSRSASYEAFF. In DNA form, the CDR3 reads TGTGCCAGTAGTCGGTCTGCGAGTTATGAAGCTTTCTTT.

Many counts were recorded for this clonotype. The chain employs TRBV28 and TRBJ1-6; D is possibly TRBD1 (6 bases). V was clipped by 5 bases and J by 8 bases, with 16 bases between them. The CDR3 is 15 residues long. In germline, CDR1 is MDHEN, CDR2 SYDVKM. CDR3 region: CASSLPQGIDSPLHF. CDR3 nucleotide sequence: TGTGCCAGCAGTCTCCCACAGGGTATCGATTCACCCCTCCACTTT.

The V and J genes are TRBV30 and TRBJ1-2; D unresolved. CDR3 length equals 13 residues. V was cut by 3 bases and J by 4 bases, with 12 bases left in between. CDR1 is GTSNPN, CDR2 SVGIG, per germline (reference sequence). The CDR3 sequence is CAWRAGPGYGYTF. CDR3 in DNA: TGTGCCTGGAGGGCAGGACCGGGCTATGGCTACACCTTC. Supplemented by reference TRBV30 and TRBJ1-2, the full variable domain reads SQTIHQWPATLVQPVGSPLSLECTVEGTSNPNLYWYRQAAGRGLQLLFYSVGIGQISSEVPQNLSASRPQDRQFILSSKKLLLSDSGFYLCAWRAGPGYGYTFGSGTRLTVV.

This clonotype was found a few times. The junction shows a germline mismatch at one end, possibly a read error. The genes are TRBV19 and TRBJ2-4; possible D gene TRBD1, 6 bases. Germline values: CDR1 LNHDA, CDR2 SQIVND (reference sequence). CDR3 length equals 10 residues. The CDR3 sequence is CASGQGQFGF. The CDR3 DNA follows: TGTGCCAGTGGGCAGGGGCAATTCGGATTC.

This clonotype was detected many times. The chain combines TRBV28 with TRBJ1-2; D not certain. Germline values: CDR1 MDHEN, CDR2 SYDVKM. The CDR3 is 13 amino acids. V was clipped by 3 bases and J by 1 base, with 6 bases between them. The CDR3 reads CASSFLRNYGYTF. DNA for the CDR3: TGTGCCAGCAGTTTCTTGCGTAACTATGGCTACACCTTC.

This clonotype was seen a handful of times. The chain joins TRBV7-9 to TRBJ2-7; D remains unclear. V lost 8 bases and J 0 bases, leaving 14 bases between the germline ends. The CDR3 consists of 14 residues. From germline, CDR1 is SEHNR and CDR2 FQNEAQ (reference sequence). The CDR3 sequence is CASGIPGRSYEQYF. CDR3 in DNA: TGTGCCAGCGGTATCCCGGGTCGCTCCTACGAGCAGTACTTC.